Below are 14 T cell receptor beta chains sequenced from a single sample in a study of Ad26.COV2.S vaccination and SARS-CoV-2 variants. Treatment meaning: 19 received Ad26.COV2.S at low or high dose, single or two shots; roughly five received placebo; per-sample allocation not given. After the first vaccine or placebo injection, samples were drawn on day 63. Here immunoSEQ multiplex PCR was the method, and the copy in TCRdb shows in-frame clones only, minus some. This sample has a few hundred thousand clones, with roughly 85% found just once. Sequences were derived from peripheral blood, sampled in a trial of Ad26.COV2.S vaccine versus placebo. Every receptor here comes from a person aged 18-60 years who received the Ad26.COV2.S COVID-19 vaccine or a placebo.

This chain uses TRBV6-5 with TRBJ1-3; D gene unclear. The germline V gene has CDR1 MNHEY and CDR2 SVGAGI. The CDR3 extends over 15 amino acids. V was shortened by 0 bases and J by 4 bases, with 10 bases between the two germline ends. The CDR3 DNA is TGTGCCAGCAGTTACTCGAGAGGACCGGGAAACACCATATATTTT. It specifies CASSYSRGPGNTIYF.

The V gene is TRBV6-6, the J gene TRBJ1-3, with D unclear. This CDR3 contains 15 residues. The V and J ends lost 6 bases and 0 bases respectively, with 12 bases between them. Germline CDR1 and CDR2: MNHNY and SVGAGI (reference sequence). CDR3: CASSLSTPSGNTIYF. The CDR3 coding sequence is TGTGCCAGCAGCCTATCGACGCCCTCTGGAAACACCATATATTTT.

The rearrangement joins TRBV3-1 (or the pseudogene TRBV3-2) to TRBJ1-2; D may be TRBD1 (5 bases). The CDR3 length is 15 residues. The V end was cut by 2 bases, the J end by 1 base, with 11 bases between. The germline CDR1 and CDR2 sequences are LGHDT and YNNKEL (reference sequence). The CDR3 sequence is CASSQFGALNYGYTF. The CDR3 DNA follows: TGTGCCAGCAGCCAATTCGGGGCTCTTAACTATGGCTACACCTTC.

The chain uses TRBV21-1 and TRBJ2-3; the table's D call, TRBD1, has no DNA check behind it. TRBV21-1 is a listed pseudogene. The CDR3 is made up of 15 amino acids. Here the CDR3 reads CASSLGQGSTDTQYF. CDR3 bases: TGTGCCAGCAGCTTGGGACAGGGTAGCACAGATACGCAGTATTTT.

The chain combines TRBV5-1 with TRBJ1-3, with D possibly being TRBD1 (6 bases). Deletions cut 0 bases from V and 4 bases from J, with 11 bases between. Germline values: CDR1 SGHRS, CDR2 YFSETQ. This CDR3 is built from 15 residues. DNA for the CDR3: TGCGCCAGCAGCTTGGGGCAGGGGACCGGAAACACCATATATTTT. Protein product: CASSLGQGTGNTIYF.

The rearrangement joins TRBV2 to TRBJ1-5, with D possibly being TRBD1 (6 bases). The CDR3 length is 16 residues. Trimming pared 4 bases from V and 0 bases from J, leaving 13 bases between. Per germline, CDR1 SNHLY and CDR2 FYNNEI. In nucleotides, the CDR3 is TGTGCCAGCAGTGTTGGACAGATTTTTAGCAATCAGCCCCAGCATTTT. Translating it yields CASSVGQIFSNQPQHF.

The rearrangement uses TRBV7-9 and TRBJ1-1; D is unresolved. Germline CDR1 is SEHNR and CDR2 is FQNEAQ (reference sequence). The CDR3 spans 15 residues. The V end was cut by 2 bases, the J end by 1 base, with 11 bases between. The CDR3 nucleotides read TGTGCCAGCAGCTTACCGGGATACAAGAACACTGAAGCTTTCTTT. Translated: CASSLPGYKNTEAFF.

This chain links TRBV19 with TRBJ2-4, with TRBD2 matching over 12 bases. V was pared by 7 bases and J by 4 bases, with 14 bases of the junction left unmatched. CDR1 is LNHDA and CDR2 is SQIVND in the germline V gene (reference sequence). The CDR3 is 18 amino acids. CDR3 nucleotide sequence: TGTGCCAGTACTCGGGGACAGGCGACTAGCGGGAGAAAAAACATTCAGTACTTC. Protein: CASTRGQATSGRKNIQYF.

In its sample, this clone was seen once. The genes are TRBV9 and TRBJ2-2, with 9 nucleotides matching TRBD1. This CDR3 has 15 amino acids. After removal of 1 base from V and 5 bases from J, the junction contained 3 bases not matched to a gene. CDR1 and CDR2 from the germline V gene are SGDLS and YYNGEE. The CDR3 DNA reads as TGTGCCAGCAGCGTAAACAGGGGGCTGACCGGGGAGCTGTTTTTT. Residues: CASSVNRGLTGELFF.

V is TRBV4-1 and J is TRBJ2-3, with a weak D call TRBD1 (5 bases). Trimming stripped 3 bases from V and 0 bases from J, with 10 bases between. Germline-derived CDR1 and CDR2 are MGHRA and YSYEKL. The CDR3 spans 15 residues. The CDR3 spells CASSQVGVSTDTQYF. The DNA of the CDR3 is TGCGCCAGCAGCCAGGTAGGGGTGAGCACAGATACGCAGTATTTT.

The V and J genes are TRBV12-3 or TRBV12-4 and TRBJ2-3; D is uncertain. The CDR3 has 11 amino acids. V gave up 4 bases and J gave up 8 bases, with 7 bases separating them. The CDR3 nucleotides are TGTGCCAGCAGTTCACGCGGTACGCAGTATTTT. Its translation is CASSSRGTQYF.

Only one count was recorded for this clone. The chain is built from TRBV6-1 and TRBJ1-5; no firm D call. Deletions cut 4 bases from V and 1 base from J, with 20 bases between. From germline, CDR1 is MNHNS and CDR2 SASEGT. This CDR3 has 18 amino acids. The CDR3 spells CASSVRQPGGFSNQPQHF. The CDR3 DNA reads TGTGCCAGCAGTGTACGTCAGCCCGGCGGGTTCAGCAATCAGCCCCAGCATTTT.

The chain is built from TRBV24-1 and TRBJ1-5; unclear D gene. Trimming pared 2 bases from V and 4 bases from J, leaving 26 bases between. This CDR3 is 20 amino acids long. From germline, CDR1 is KGHDR and CDR2 SFDVKD. The CDR3 nucleotides read TGTGCCACCAGTGATTACGACGACGAAGCCCTGCATCCATATAATCAGCCCCAGCATTTT. Translation: CATSDYDDEALHPYNQPQHF.

The genes are TRBV5-6 and TRBJ1-5; TRBD1 is a possible D gene (5 bases). Trimming left V 4 bases short and J 4 bases short, with 12 bases between. CDR3 length: 14 amino acids. Germline V gene sequence: CDR1 SGHDT, CDR2 YYEEEE. CDR3 sequence: CASSIRTLNQPQHF. DNA of the CDR3: TGTGCCAGCAGCATTCGGACACTAAATCAGCCCCAGCATTTT.